A single sample gave rise to the 3 T cell receptor beta chains below, sequenced in a study of regulatory T cells in long-lasting Graves disease. Assembly of TCR beta libraries relied on iRepertoire HTBI primers together with Arm-PCR of CDR3 regions. Each CDR3 protein gets one entry after TCRdb re-called the multiplex PCR reads with MiXCR. The sample has approximately 400,000 distinct CDR3 sequences, roughly 15% seen once. The time point: newly diagnosed GD, antithyroid drugs for less than 3 months. Isolated PBMC RNA provided the starting material for the TCR library. The starting material was peripheral blood mononuclear cells (PBMCs), obtained at new diagnosis, from a patient treated with antithyroid drugs. These receptors were obtained from a female donor with Graves disease.

This clonotype was detected ten times or more. The rearrangement uses TRBV11-2 and TRBJ2-4; D may match TRBD1 or TRBD2 (5 bases each). CDR3 length equals 12 residues. V was trimmed by 7 bases and J by 9 bases, leaving 13 bases between them. Germline CDR1 SGHAT, CDR2 FQNNGV. The CDR3 nucleotides are TGTGCCAGCACTGAGGTTGGGGGCATTCAGTACTTC. Translated: CASTEVGGIQYF.

This clonotype was counted many times. This chain uses TRBV7-2 with TRBJ1-3, with D uncertain. The germline V and J ends were trimmed by 5 bases and 4 bases, with 15 bases remaining between them. The length of the CDR3 is 15 residues. Germline loops: CDR1 SGHTA, CDR2 FQGNSA. The CDR3 bases are TGTGCCAGCAGCCCCCTTAGGGTCGAAGGAAACACCATATATTTT. Amino acid sequence: CASSPLRVEGNTIYF.

This clonotype has at least ten counts. This chain joins TRBV15 and TRBJ2-3; D is perhaps TRBD1 (6 bases). The V end lost 3 bases, the J end lost 0 bases, and 16 bases lay between the germline ends. This CDR3 region has 17 residues. Germline values: CDR1 LNHNV, CDR2 YYDKDF (reference sequence). As DNA, the CDR3 is TGTGCCACCAGCAGGAGGCTCTTAGGGGGAAGCACAGATACGCAGTATTTT. It codes for CATSRRLLGGSTDTQYF. Combining the CDR3 with reference TRBV15 and TRBJ2-3 gives the whole variable domain DAMVIQNPRYQVTQFGKPVTLSCSQTLNHNVMYWYQQKSSQAPKLLFHYYDKDFNNEADTPDNFQSRRPNTSFCFLDIRSPGLGDTAMYLCATSRRLLGGSTDTQYFGPGTRLTVL.